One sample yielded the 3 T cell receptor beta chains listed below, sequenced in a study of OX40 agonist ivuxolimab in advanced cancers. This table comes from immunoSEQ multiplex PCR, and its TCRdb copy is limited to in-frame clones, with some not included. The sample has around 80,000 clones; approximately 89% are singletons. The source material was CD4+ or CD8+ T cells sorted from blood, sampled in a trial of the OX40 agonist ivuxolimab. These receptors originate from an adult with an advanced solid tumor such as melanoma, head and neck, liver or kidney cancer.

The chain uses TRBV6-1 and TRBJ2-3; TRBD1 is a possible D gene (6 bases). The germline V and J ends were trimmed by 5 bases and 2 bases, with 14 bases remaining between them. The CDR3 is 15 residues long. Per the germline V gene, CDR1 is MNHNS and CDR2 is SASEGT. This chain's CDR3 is CASSLQGTSTDTQYF. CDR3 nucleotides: TGTGCCAGCAGTTTACAGGGAACTTCCACAGATACGCAGTATTTT.

CDR3 protein: CASTLGLAGADTQYF. The CDR3 coding sequence is TGTGCCAGTACCCTCGGACTAGCGGGGGCAGATACGCAGTATTTT. This sequence joins TRBV19 and TRBJ2-3; 13 bases agree with TRBD2. The CDR3 contains 15 residues. V shed 7 bases, J shed 4 bases, and the junction held 5 bases outside the gene matches. Looked up from germline, CDR1 is LNHDA and CDR2 is SQIVND (reference sequence).

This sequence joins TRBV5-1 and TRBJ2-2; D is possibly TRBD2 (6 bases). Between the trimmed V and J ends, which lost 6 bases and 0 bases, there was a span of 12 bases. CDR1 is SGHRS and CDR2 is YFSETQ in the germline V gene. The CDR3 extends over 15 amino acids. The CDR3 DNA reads TGCGCCAGCACTATTAGCGGAACGAACACCGGGGAGCTGTTTTTT. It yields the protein CASTISGTNTGELFF.